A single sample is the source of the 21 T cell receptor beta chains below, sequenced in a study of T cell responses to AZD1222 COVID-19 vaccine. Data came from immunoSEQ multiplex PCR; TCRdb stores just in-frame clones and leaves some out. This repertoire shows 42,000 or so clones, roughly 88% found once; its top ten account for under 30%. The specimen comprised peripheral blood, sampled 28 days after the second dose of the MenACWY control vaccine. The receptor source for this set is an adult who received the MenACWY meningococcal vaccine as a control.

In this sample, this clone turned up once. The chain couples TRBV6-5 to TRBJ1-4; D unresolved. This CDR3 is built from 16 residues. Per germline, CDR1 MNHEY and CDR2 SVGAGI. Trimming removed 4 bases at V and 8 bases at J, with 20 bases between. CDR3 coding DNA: TGTGCCAGCAGTTCCCTTATTGACGGTGGCGGGGAAAAACTGTTTTTT. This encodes CASSSLIDGGGEKLFF.

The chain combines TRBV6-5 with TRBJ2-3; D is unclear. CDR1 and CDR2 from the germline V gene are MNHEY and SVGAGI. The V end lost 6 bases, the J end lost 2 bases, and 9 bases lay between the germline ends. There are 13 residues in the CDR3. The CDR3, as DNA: TGTGCCAGCAGGGGCTTATCCACAGATACGCAGTATTTT. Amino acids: CASRGLSTDTQYF.

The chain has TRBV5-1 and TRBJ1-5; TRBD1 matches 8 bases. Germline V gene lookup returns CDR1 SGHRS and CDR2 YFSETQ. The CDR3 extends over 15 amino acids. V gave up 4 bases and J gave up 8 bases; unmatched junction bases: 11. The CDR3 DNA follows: TGCGCCAGCAGCCCCGGACAGGGAGGGCGGGAGCCCCAGCATTTT. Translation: CASSPGQGGREPQHF.

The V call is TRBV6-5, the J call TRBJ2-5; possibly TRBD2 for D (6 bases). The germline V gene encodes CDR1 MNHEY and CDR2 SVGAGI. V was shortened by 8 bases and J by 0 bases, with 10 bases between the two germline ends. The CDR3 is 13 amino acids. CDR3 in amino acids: CASRGWDQETQYF. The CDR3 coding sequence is TGTGCCAGCCGGGGGTGGGACCAAGAGACCCAGTACTTC.

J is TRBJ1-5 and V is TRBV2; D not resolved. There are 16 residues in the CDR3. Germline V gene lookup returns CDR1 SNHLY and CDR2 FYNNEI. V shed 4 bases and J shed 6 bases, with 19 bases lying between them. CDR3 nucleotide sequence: TGTGCCAGCAGTGCCCGAGGGTCGGGTACGGGTCAGCCCCAGCATTTT. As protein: CASSARGSGTGQPQHF.

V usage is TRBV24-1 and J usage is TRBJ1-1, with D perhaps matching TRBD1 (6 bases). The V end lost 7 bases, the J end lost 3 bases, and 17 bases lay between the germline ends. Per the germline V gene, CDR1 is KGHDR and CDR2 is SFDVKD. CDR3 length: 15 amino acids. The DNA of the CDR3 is TGTGCCACCAGGAGCACAGGGTTACACGACACTGAAGCTTTCTTT. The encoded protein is CATRSTGLHDTEAFF.

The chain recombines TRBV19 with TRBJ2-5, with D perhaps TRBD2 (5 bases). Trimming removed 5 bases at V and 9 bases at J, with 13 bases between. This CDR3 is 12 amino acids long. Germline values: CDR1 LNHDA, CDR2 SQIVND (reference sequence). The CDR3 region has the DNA TGTGCCAGTAGTGGCGATTCGGAGGCCCAGTACTTC. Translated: CASSGDSEAQYF.

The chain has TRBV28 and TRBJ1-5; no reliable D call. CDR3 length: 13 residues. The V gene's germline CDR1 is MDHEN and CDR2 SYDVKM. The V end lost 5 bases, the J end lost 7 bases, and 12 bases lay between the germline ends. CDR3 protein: CASSQLQFQPQHF. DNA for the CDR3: TGTGCCAGCAGTCAGCTGCAGTTCCAGCCCCAGCATTTT.

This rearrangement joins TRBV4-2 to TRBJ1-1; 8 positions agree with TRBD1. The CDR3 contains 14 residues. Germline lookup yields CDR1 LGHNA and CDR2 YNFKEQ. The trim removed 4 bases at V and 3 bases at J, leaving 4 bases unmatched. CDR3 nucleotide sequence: TGTGCCAGCAGCCCACAGGGGGATTACACTGAAGCTTTCTTT. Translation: CASSPQGDYTEAFF.

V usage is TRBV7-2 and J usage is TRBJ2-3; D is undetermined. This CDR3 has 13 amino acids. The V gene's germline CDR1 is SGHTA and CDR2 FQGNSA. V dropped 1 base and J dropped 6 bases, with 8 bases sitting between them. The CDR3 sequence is CASSLGLPDTQYF. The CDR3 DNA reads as TGTGCCAGCAGCTTAGGCCTCCCGGATACGCAGTATTTT.

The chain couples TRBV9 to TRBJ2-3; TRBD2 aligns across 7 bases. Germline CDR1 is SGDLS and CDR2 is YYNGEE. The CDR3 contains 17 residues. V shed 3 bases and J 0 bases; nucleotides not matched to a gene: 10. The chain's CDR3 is CASSALSSGPSTDTQYF. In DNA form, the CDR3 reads TGTGCCAGCAGCGCCCTCAGTAGCGGGCCGAGCACAGATACGCAGTATTTT.

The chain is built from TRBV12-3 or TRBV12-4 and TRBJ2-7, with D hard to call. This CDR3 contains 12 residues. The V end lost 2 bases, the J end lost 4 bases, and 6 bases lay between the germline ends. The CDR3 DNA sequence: TGTGCCAGCAGTTTAAATGGGTACGAGCAGTACTTC. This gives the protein CASSLNGYEQYF.

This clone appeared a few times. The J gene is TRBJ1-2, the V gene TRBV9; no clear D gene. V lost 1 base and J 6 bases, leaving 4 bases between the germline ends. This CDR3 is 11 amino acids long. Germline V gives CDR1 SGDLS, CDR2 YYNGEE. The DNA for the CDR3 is TGTGCCAGCAGCGTACATAATGGCTACACCTTC. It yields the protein CASSVHNGYTF.

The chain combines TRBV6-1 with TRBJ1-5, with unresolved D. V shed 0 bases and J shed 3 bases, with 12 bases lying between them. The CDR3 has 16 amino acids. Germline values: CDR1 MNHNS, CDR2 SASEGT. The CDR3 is CASSEAVHGFNQPQHF. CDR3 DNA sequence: TGTGCCAGCAGTGAAGCTGTACATGGTTTCAATCAGCCCCAGCATTTT.

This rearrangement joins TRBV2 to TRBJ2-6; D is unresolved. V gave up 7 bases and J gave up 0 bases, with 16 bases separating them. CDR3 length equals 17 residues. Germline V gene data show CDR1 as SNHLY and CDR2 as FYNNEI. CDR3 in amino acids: CASTPTRRNSGANVLTF. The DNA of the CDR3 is TGTGCCAGCACCCCCACCCGGCGAAACTCTGGGGCCAACGTCCTGACTTTC.

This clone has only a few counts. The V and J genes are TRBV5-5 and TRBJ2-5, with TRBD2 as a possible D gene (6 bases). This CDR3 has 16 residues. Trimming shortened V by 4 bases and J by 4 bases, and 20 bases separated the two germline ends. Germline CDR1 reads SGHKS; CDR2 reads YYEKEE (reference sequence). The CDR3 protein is CASSLGGARPGETQYF. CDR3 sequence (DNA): TGTGCCAGCAGCCTCGGCGGGGCTCGTCCCGGAGAGACCCAGTACTTC. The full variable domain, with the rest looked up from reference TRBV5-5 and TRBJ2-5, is DAGVTQSPTHLIKTRGQQVTLRCSPISGHKSVSWYQQVLGQGPQFIFQYYEKEERGRGNFPDRFSARQFPNYSSELNVNALLLGDSALYLCASSLGGARPGETQYFGPGTRLLVL.

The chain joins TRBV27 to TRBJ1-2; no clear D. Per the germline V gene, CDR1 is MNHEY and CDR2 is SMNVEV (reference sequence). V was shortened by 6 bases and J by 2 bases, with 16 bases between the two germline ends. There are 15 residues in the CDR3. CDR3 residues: CASSLTPSPNYGYTF. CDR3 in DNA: TGTGCCAGCAGCCTAACCCCCTCCCCGAACTATGGCTACACCTTC.

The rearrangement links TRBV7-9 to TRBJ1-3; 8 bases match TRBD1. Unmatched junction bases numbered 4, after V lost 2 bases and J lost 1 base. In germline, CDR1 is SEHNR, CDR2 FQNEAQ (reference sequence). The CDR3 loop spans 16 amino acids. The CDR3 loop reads CASSLSGGISGNTIYF. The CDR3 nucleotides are TGTGCCAGCAGCTTATCAGGGGGCATTTCTGGAAACACCATATATTTT. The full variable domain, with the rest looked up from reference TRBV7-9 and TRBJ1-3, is DTGVSQNPRHKITKRGQNVTFRCDPISEHNRLYWYRQTLGQGPEFLTYFQNEAQLEKSRLLSDRFSAERPKGSFSTLEIQRTEQGDSAMYLCASSLSGGISGNTIYFGEGSWLTVV.

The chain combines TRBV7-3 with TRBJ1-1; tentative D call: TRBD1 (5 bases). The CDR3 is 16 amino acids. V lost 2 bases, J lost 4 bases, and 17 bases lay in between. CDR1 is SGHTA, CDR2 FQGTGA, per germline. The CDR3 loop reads CASSLVSGRASTEAFF. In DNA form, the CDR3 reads TGTGCCAGCAGCTTAGTTTCGGGCAGGGCTAGCACTGAAGCTTTCTTT. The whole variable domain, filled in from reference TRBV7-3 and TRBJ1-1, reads GAGVSQTPSNKVTEKGKYVELRCDPISGHTALYWYRQSLGQGPEFLIYFQGTGAADDSGLPNDRFFAVRPEGSVSTLKIQRTERGDSAVYLCASSLVSGRASTEAFFGQGTRLTVV.

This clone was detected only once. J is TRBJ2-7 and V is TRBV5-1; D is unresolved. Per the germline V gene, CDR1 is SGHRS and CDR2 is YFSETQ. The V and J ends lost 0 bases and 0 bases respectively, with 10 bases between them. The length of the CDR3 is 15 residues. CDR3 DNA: TGCGCCAGCAGCTTGGCGGGCGGTTACTCCTACGAGCAGTACTTC. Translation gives CASSLAGGYSYEQYF.

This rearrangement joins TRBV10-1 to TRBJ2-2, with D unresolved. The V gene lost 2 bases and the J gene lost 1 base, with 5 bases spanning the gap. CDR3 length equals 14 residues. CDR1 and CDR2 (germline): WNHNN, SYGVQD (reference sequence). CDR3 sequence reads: CASSERMNTGELFF. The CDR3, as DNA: TGCGCCAGCAGTGAGCGGATGAACACCGGGGAGCTGTTTTTT.